This T cell receptor beta chain is drawn from a study of T cell clonality in common variable immunodeficiency. The assay was immunoSEQ multiplex PCR, and TCRdb's table has in-frame clones only and misses some. This sample has about 47,000 clones and no singletons, with approximately 2% in the ten largest. Heparinized whole blood, about 5 to 9 ml, came from each donor. V lost 11 bases and J 0 bases, leaving 18 bases between the germline ends. This CDR3 is built from 15 residues. The germline gives CDR1 SNHLY, CDR2 FYNNEI. This clone was counted many times. The missing CDR3 end, 3 residues past where the read stops, is filled in from the germline J gene.

The sequenced sample was peripheral blood mononuclear cells. J is TRBJ2-3 and V is TRBV2; D is possibly TRBD2 (6 bases). This clonotype was obtained from a person between 18 and 75 years old in good health. CDR3 DNA (partial): TGTGCCGCCCGCGGACTACCTACTAGCACAGATACG. It yields the protein CAARGLPTSTDT. The full CDR3 protein is CAARGLPTSTDTQYF. The entire variable domain, with the rest obtained from reference TRBV2 and TRBJ2-3, is as follows: EPEVTQTPSHQVTQMGQEVILRCVPISNHLYFYWYRQILGQKVEFLVSFYNNEISEKSEIFDDQFSVERPDGSNFTLKIRSTKLEDSAMYFCAARGLPTSTDTQYFGPGTRLTVL.